The present entry profiles one T cell receptor (beta chain) with its context. The CDR3 extends over 15 amino acids. CDR1 and CDR2 from the germline V gene are SGHTS and YDEGEE. Trimming took 4 bases from V and 2 from J, leaving 15 bases between them. The data were taken from a study of shared T cell receptors in the human thymus. Method: immunoSEQ multiplex PCR; TCRdb's copy keeps in-frame clones and lacks some. The sample comprises about 500,000 clones, around three quarters of which are singletons, and around 0.013% rests with the top ten. The sample also formed part of further work on human thymus T cells. That source reports: Healthy Finnish infants undergoing corrective surgery for congenital heart defects provided the donor material. Thymic material originated from resections removed in the course of corrective heart surgery. A high degree of thymic repertoire overlap among unrelated individuals was reported in related research.

This TCR came from a boy younger than two with a congenital heart defect. This chain uses TRBV5-8 with TRBJ1-1; TRBD1 might be the D (5 bases). The sequenced material came from thymocytes. The CDR3 region has the DNA TGTGCCAGCAGCGGGGTAACAGGAATCAACACTGAAGCTTTCTTT. Translating gives CASSGVTGINTEAFF.